This T cell receptor beta chain was identified in a study of cytomegalovirus exposure and HLA in healthy donors. Germline V CDR1 and CDR2: SGHVS, FQNEAQ. This CDR3 is 14 amino acids long. The germline V and J ends were trimmed by 5 bases and 0 bases, with 9 bases remaining between them. The PCR employed 60 Vbeta primers together with 13 Jbeta primers. The table came from immunoSEQ multiplex PCR; TCRdb's copy has only in-frame clones and leaves some out. The sample lists approximately 100,000 clones; approximately 85% were seen once. This clone was recorded only once. Its specificity is unknown. Study-wide findings and caveats: Reported results showed that the classifier diagnosed cytomegalovirus status with high specificity and sensitivity. TRBV6-2, TRBV6-3 and other indistinguishable V segments were excluded. Versus the approximately 700-donor mean, an Asian-associated ancestry cluster reportedly showed fewer N-insertions in a later analysis. Productive status was seen about 87% or about 30% of the time for most TCR beta V segments in an earlier analysis.

This sequence joins TRBV7-8 and TRBJ2-3; D unresolved. The sequenced material came from PBMCs. This sequence was found in a man aged 30-40 years in good health and CMV-seronegative. CDR3 protein: CASSRAASTDTQYF. The CDR3 bases are TGTGCCAGCAGCCGCGCGGCTAGCACAGATACGCAGTATTTT. The full variable domain, in which reference TRBV7-8 and TRBJ2-3 provide the parts outside the CDR3, is GAGVSQSPRYKVAKRGQDVALRCDPISGHVSLFWYQQALGQGPEFLTYFQNEAQLDKSGLPSDRFFAERPEGSVSTLKIQRTQQEDSAVYLCASSRAASTDTQYFGPGTRLTVL.